This TCR beta chain was recorded in a study of blood T cell repertoires in COVID-19. The germline CDR1 and CDR2 sequences are GTSNPN and SVGIG (reference sequence). V was shortened by 0 bases and J by 8 bases, with 13 bases between the two germline ends. The CDR3 extends over 14 amino acids. In the study's own analysis: Counts of nucleated cells, estimated from reference gene primer amplification, were obtained. Clones were read by immunoSEQ multiplex PCR, and TCRdb kept only the in-frame ones, dropping some. That table gives V, J and clone size, and the DNA gave D and trimming. The data show roughly 150,000 clones, 84% seen once. Everyone who took part was about 18 to 90 years old, and they came from about 25 US areas.

The receptor's source is a man aged 50 or older who had recovered from COVID-19. Input material: PBMCs or T cells enriched from blood (not recorded which). The genes are TRBV30 and TRBJ1-4; D possibly corresponds to TRBD1 (5 bases). DNA of the CDR3: TGTGCCTGGAGTGTAGCGGGGACTAGCGAAAAACTGTTTTTT. Translation gives CAWSVAGTSEKLFF.